This T cell receptor beta chain came from a study of T cell responses to AZD1222 COVID-19 vaccine. The assay was immunoSEQ multiplex PCR, and TCRdb's table has in-frame clones only and misses some. The sample carries around 140,000 clones, more than 80% recorded once. The CDR3 length is 13 residues. Deletions cut 2 bases from V and 1 base from J, with 5 bases between. From germline, CDR1 is SGHNT and CDR2 YENEEA. To note about this clone: The same CDR3 also results from other DNA sequences found in this sample.

This sequence joins TRBV11-3 and TRBJ1-1; no firm D call. The sequenced sample was peripheral blood, obtained on day 0 of AZD1222 vaccination. This TCR was sampled from an adult in good health. The CDR3 loop reads CASSLTGNTEAFF. The CDR3 DNA reads TGTGCCAGCAGCTTAACCGGGAACACTGAAGCTTTCTTT.